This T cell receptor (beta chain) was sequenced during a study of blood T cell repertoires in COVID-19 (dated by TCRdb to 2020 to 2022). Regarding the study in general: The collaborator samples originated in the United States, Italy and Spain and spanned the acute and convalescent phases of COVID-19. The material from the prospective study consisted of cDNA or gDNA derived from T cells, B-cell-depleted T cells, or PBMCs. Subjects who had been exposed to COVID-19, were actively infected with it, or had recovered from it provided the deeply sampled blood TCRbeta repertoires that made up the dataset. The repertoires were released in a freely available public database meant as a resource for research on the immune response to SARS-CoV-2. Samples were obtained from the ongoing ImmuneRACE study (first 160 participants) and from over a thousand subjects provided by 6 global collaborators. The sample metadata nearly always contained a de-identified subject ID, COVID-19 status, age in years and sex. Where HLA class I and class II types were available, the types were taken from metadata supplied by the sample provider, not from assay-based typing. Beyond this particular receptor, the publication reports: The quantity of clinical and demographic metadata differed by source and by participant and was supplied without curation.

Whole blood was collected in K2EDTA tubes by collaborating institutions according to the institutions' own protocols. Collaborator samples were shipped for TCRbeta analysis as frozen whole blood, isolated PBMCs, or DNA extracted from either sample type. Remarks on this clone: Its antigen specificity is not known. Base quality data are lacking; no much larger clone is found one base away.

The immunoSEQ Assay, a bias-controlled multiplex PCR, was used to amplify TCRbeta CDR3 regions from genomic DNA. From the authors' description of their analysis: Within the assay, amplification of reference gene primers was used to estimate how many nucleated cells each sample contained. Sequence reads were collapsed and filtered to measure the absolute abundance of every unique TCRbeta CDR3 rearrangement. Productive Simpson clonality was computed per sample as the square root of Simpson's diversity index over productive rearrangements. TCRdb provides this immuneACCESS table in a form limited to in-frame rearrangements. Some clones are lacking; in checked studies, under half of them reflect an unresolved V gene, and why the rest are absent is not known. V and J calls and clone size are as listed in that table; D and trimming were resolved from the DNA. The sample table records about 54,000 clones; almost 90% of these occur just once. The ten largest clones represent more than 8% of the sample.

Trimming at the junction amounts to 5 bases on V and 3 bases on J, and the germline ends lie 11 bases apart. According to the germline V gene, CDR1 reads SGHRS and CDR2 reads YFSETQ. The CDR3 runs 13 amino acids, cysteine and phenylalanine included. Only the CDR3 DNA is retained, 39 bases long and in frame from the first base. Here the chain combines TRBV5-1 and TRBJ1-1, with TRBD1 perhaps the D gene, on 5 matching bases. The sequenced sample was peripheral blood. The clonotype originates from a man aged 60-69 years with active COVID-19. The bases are TGCGCCAGCAGGGAAGGGGTATACACTGAAGCTTTCTTT. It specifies CASREGVYTEAFF.